Listed below are T cell receptor beta chains from one sample, sequenced in a study of T cell repertoires in cytomegalovirus infection. TCRdb fed the reads into MiXCR, producing one record per CDR3 protein. The sample yields more than 75,000 distinct CDR3 sequences, less than 4.5% seen once. The sample was PBMCs. The origin of the receptors is a human donor in good health (CMV status not recorded). Some clones in this sample may be carry-over from other donors' samples. CDR3s include the opening cysteine and the closing phenylalanine or tryptophan. The order of the fields is CDR3 protein, CDR3 DNA, clone size, D gene, CDR3 length, V gene, J gene. D genes are given only for firm matches. Clone sizes are shown as once, few, many or a size class.

CDR3: CASSRIGEKLFF
DNA: TGTGCCAGCAGCCGTATAGGTGAAAAACTGTTTTTT
size: many
D: NA
length: 12
V: TRBV6-5
J: TRBJ1-4

CDR3: CASSIQGSNNQPQHF
DNA: TGTGCCAGCAGTATTCAGGGAAGTAACAATCAGCCCCAGCATTTT
size: many
D: NA
length: 15
V: TRBV2
J: TRBJ1-5

CDR3: CSIRISAGEQYF
DNA: TGCAGCATCCGAATTTCGGCGGGCGAGCAGTACTTC
size: many
D: NA
length: 12
V: TRBV29-1
J: TRBJ2-7

CDR3: CASSSGQKNSPLHF
DNA: TGTGCCAGCAGCTCGGGACAGAAAAATTCACCCCTCCACTTT
size: many
D: TRBD1
length: 14
V: TRBV7-2
J: TRBJ1-6

CDR3: CASSFALTGQKPQHF
DNA: TGTGCCAGCAGTTTTGCGCTGACAGGGCAAAAGCCCCAGCATTTT
size: many
D: TRBD1
length: 15
V: TRBV28
J: TRBJ1-5

CDR3: CSVGTEQNTEAFF
DNA: TGCAGCGTGGGGACGGAGCAGAACACTGAAGCTTTCTTT
size: many
D: NA
length: 13
V: TRBV29-1
J: TRBJ1-1

CDR3: CASSLEGGSTEAFF
DNA: TGTGCCAGCAGCTTAGAAGGGGGTTCGACTGAAGCTTTCTTT
size: many
D: NA
length: 14
V: TRBV7-6
J: TRBJ1-1

CDR3: CASTQLSGTGLFF
DNA: TGTGCCAGCACCCAGTTGTCCGGGACAGGGCTGTTCTTC
size: many
D: TRBD1
length: 13
V: TRBV12-3/TRBV12-4
J: TRBJ2-1

CDR3: CASSSGLLLETQYF
DNA: TGTGCCAGCAGCTCGGGACTACTATTAGAGACCCAGTACTTC
size: many
D: TRBD2
length: 14
V: TRBV7-2
J: TRBJ2-5

CDR3: CASSPGTGGSYEQYF
DNA: TGTGCCAGCAGCCCGGGGACAGGGGGCTCCTACGAGCAGTACTTC
size: many
D: TRBD1
length: 15
V: TRBV7-6
J: TRBJ2-7

CDR3: CASRQGAGANVLTF
DNA: TGTGCCAGCAGACAGGGGGCTGGGGCCAACGTCCTGACTTTC
size: many
D: TRBD1
length: 14
V: TRBV28
J: TRBJ2-6

CDR3: CASREIRQGAADTQYF
DNA: TGTGCCAGCAGAGAGATACGACAGGGGGCTGCAGATACGCAGTATTTT
size: many
D: TRBD1
length: 16
V: TRBV6-1
J: TRBJ2-3

CDR3: CSATVGGDTQYF
DNA: TGCAGTGCTACTGTGGGAGGCGATACGCAGTATTTT
size: many
D: NA
length: 12
V: TRBV20-1
J: TRBJ2-3

CDR3: CASSFLGWGTDTQYF
DNA: TGTGCCAGCAGTTTTCTAGGGTGGGGGACAGATACGCAGTATTTT
size: many
D: NA
length: 15
V: TRBV12-3/TRBV12-4
J: TRBJ2-3

CDR3: CASSTGDTDTQYF
DNA: TGTGCCAGCTCTACCGGGGATACAGATACGCAGTATTTT
size: many
D: NA
length: 13
V: TRBV7-3
J: TRBJ2-3

CDR3: CASGSGIHSNQPQHF
DNA: TGTGCCAGCGGGTCCGGGATCCATAGCAATCAGCCCCAGCATTTT
size: many
D: NA
length: 15
V: TRBV27
J: TRBJ1-5